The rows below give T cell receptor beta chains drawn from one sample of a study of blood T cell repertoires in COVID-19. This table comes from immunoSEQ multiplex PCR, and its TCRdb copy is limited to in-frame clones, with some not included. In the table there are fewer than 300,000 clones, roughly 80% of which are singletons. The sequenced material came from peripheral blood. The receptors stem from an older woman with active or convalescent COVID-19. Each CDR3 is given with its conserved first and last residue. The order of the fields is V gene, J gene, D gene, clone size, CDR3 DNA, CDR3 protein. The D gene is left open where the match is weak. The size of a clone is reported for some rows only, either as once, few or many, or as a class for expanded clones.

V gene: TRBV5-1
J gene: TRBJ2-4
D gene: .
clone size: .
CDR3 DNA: TGCGCCAGCAGCTTGGCCACAGGGCCGCGGGTGGGCATTCAGTACTTC
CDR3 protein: CASSLATGPRVGIQYF

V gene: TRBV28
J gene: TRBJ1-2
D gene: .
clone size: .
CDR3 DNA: TGTGCCAGCAGTTTCCCCCAGTCAGGACAGTCTAACTATGGCTACACCTTC
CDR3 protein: CASSFPQSGQSNYGYTF

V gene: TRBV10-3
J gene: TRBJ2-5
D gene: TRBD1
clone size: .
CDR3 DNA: TGTGCCATCAGTGGGGACAGGGGCTTCCAAGAGACCCAGTACTTC
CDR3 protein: CAISGDRGFQETQYF

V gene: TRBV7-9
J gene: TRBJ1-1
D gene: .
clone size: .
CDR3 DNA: TGTGCCAGCAGCCCAGGAGGATCTGAAGCTTTCTTT
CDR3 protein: CASSPGGSEAFF

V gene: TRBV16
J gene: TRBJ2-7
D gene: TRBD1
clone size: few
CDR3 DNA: TGTGCCAGCAGCCAGCAGGGACAGCGTTCCTACGAGCAGTACTTC
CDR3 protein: CASSQQGQRSYEQYF

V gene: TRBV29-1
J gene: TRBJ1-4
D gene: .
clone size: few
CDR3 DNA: TGCAGCGTTGGATCAGTTCAGAATGAAAAACTGTTTTTT
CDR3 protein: CSVGSVQNEKLFF

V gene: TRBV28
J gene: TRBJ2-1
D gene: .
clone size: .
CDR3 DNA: TGTGCCAGCAGCGAGGGTGGCAGGAGCTACAATGAGCAGTTCTTC
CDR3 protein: CASSEGGRSYNEQFF

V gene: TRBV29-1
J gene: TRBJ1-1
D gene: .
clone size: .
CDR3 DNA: TGCAGCGTTACCCCGGCCTTCCAGGGCGTAGCTTTCTTT
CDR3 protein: CSVTPAFQGVAFF

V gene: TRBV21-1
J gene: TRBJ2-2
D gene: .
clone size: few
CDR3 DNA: TGTGCCAGCAGCAAAGAGAAGCTCGACACCGGGGAGCTGTTTTTT
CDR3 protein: CASSKEKLDTGELFF

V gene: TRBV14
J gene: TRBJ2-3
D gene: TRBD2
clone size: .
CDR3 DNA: TGTGCCAGCAGCACTATGGGACTAGCGGGAGGGCCAAGAGATACGCAGTATTTT
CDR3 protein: CASSTMGLAGGPRDTQYF

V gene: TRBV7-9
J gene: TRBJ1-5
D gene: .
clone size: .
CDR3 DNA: TGTGCCAGCGCCTTGGGGCAACCGGGTCAGCCCCAGCATTTT
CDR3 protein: CASALGQPGQPQHF

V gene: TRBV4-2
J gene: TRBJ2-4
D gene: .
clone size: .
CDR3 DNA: TGTGCCAGCAGCCCCGAAGAGCTAGCCAAAAACATTCAGTACTTC
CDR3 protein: CASSPEELAKNIQYF

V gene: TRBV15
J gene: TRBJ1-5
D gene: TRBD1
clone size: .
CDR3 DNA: TGTGCCACCAGCAGACGGGGACAGAGCTATAGCAATCAGCCCCAGCATTTT
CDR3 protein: CATSRRGQSYSNQPQHF

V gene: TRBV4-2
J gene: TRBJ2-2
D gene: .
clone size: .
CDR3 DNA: TGTGCCAGCAGCCAAGAGGGGCGGGGCGTTAACACCGGGGAGCTGTTTTTT
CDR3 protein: CASSQEGRGVNTGELFF

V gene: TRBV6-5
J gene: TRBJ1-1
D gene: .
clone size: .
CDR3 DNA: TGTGCCAGCAGTTACGATGAGTACAGGGACACTGAAGCTTTCTTT
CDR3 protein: CASSYDEYRDTEAFF

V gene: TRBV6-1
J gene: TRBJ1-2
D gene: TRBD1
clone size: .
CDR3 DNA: TGTGCCAGCAGTGAACGACAGGGGGGTTTCTATGGCTACACCTTC
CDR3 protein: CASSERQGGFYGYTF

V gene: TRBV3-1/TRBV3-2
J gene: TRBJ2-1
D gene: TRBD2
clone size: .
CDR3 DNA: TGTGCCAGCAGCCCCAGGGACTACGAGACCAACAATGAGCAGTTCTTC
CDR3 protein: CASSPRDYETNNEQFF

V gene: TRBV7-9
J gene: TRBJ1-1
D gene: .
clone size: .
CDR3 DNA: TGTGCCAGCAGCTTTCAGGGTAACACTGAAGCTTTCTTT
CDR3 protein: CASSFQGNTEAFF

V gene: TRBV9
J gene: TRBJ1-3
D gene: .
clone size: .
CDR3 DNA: TGTGCCAGCAGCTCCGGTGATGGAAACACCATATATTTT
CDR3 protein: CASSSGDGNTIYF

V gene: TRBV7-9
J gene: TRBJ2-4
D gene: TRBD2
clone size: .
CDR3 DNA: TGTGCCAGCAGCTTAGGTCTAGCGGGGGCCACGCAGAACATTCAGTACTTC
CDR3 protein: CASSLGLAGATQNIQYF

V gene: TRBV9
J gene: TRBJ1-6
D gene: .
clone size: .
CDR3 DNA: TGTGCCAGCAGCGTAGCTTTGGGGCCACTCAATTCACCCCTCCACTTT
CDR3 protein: CASSVALGPLNSPLHF

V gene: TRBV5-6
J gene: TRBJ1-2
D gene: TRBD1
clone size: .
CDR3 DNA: TGTGCCAGCAGCATAATGACAGGGATAAATGGCTACACCTTC
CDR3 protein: CASSIMTGINGYTF

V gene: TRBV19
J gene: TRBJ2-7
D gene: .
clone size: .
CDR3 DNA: TGTGCCAGTAGTCTAACTAGAAACGAGCAGTACTTC
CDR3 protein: CASSLTRNEQYF

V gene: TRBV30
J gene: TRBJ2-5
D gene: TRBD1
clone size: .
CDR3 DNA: TGTGCCTGGAACCCGGGACAGGGGGCAGGAGAGACCCAGTACTTC
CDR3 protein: CAWNPGQGAGETQYF

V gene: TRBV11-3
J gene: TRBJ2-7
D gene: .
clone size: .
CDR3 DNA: TGTGCCAGCAGCCAACAGGACTCCTACGAGCAGTACTTC
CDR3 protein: CASSQQDSYEQYF

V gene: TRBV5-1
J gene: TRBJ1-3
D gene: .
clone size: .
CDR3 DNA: TGCGCCAGCAGCTTGGAACCGGTCTCTGGAAACACCATATATTTT
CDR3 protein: CASSLEPVSGNTIYF

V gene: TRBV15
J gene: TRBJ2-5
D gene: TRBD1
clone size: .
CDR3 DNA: TGTGCCACCAGCAGGGGACAGGGATACCAAGAGACCCAGTACTTC
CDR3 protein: CATSRGQGYQETQYF

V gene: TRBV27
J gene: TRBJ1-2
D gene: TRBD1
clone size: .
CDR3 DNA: TGTGCCAGCAGGGCTTCGTTGGACAGGGAGCGTGGCTACACCTTC
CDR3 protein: CASRASLDRERGYTF

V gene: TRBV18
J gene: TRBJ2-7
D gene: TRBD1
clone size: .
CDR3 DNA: TGTGCCAGCTCGGAAGGACAGGGGGGCGAGCAGTACTTC
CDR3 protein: CASSEGQGGEQYF

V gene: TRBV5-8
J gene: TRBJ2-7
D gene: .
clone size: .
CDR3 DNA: TGTGCCAGCAGCCGTCAGGTGGCCTACGAGCAGTACTTC
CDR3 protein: CASSRQVAYEQYF

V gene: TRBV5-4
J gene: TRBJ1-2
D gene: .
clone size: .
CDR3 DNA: TGTGCCAGCAGCTTGCTTGAGGGCTACACCTTC
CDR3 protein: CASSLLEGYTF

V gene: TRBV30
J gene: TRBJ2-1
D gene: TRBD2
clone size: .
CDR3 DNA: TGTGCCTGGGAAATGGGAGGGTCTCAGTTCTTC
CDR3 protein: CAWEMGGSQFF

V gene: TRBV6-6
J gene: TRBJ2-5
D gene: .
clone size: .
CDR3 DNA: TGTGCCAGCAGTTTCCCAGGAACCCAAGAGACCCAGTACTTC
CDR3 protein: CASSFPGTQETQYF

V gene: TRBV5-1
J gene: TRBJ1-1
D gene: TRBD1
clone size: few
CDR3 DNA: TGCGCCAGCAGCCCCGGGACAGCCCTGAACACTGAAGCTTTCTTT
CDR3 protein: CASSPGTALNTEAFF

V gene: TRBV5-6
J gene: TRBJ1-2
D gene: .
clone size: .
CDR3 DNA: TGTGCCAGCAGCTTGGTGTGGGACACCCGACCCTATGGCTACACCTTC
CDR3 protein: CASSLVWDTRPYGYTF

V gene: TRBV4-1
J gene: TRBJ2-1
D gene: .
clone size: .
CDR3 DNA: TGCGCCAGCAGCCAAGACCCTCCGGGGAGGAAGTTCTTC
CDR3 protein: CASSQDPPGRKFF

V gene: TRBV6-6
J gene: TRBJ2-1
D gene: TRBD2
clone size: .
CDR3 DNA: TGTGCCAGCAGTTACCCGACTGGGACTAGCGTGGGGCAGTTCTTC
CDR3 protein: CASSYPTGTSVGQFF

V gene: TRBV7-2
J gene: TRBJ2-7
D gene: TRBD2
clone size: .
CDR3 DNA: TGTGCCAGCAGCTTAGGGCGAGCGGGGGGTTCTTCCTACGAGCAGTACTTC
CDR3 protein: CASSLGRAGGSSYEQYF

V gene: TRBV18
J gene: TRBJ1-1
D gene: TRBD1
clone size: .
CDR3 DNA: TGTGCCAGCTCACCTTCGGACAGGGCAAACACTGAAGCTTTCTTT
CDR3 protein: CASSPSDRANTEAFF

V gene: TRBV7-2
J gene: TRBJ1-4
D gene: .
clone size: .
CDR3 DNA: TGTGCCAGCAGCTTAGCGCGGGATGAAAAACTGTTTTTT
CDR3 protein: CASSLARDEKLFF

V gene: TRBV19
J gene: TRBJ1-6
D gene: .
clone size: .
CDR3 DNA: TGTGCCAGTAGCCTGGCGGAGGGTAATTCACCCCTCCACTTT
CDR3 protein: CASSLAEGNSPLHF

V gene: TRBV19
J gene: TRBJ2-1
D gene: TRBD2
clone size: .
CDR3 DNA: TGTGCCAGTAGTATAGAACCCCTTTCACTAGCGGGAGGCTCTCACAAGCAGTTCTTC
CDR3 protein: CASSIEPLSLAGGSHKQFF

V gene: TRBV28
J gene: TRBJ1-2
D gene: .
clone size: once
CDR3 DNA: TGTGCCAGCAGCCCAACTGAAGCACAGGGACTAGGCTACACCTTC
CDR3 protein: CASSPTEAQGLGYTF

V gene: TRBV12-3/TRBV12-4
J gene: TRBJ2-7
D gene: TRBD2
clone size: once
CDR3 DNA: TGTTCTTCGGCTAGCGGGAGGGACGAGCAGTACTTC
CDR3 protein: CSSASGRDEQYF

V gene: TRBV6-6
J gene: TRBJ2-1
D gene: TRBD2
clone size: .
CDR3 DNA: TGTGCCAGCAGGCCTAGCGGGTCCCTTTACAATGAGCAGTTCTTC
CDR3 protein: CASRPSGSLYNEQFF

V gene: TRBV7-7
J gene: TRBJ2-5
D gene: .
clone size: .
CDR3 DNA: TGTGCCAGCAGCAGAAGCGGGCAAGAGACCCAGTACTTC
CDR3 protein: CASSRSGQETQYF

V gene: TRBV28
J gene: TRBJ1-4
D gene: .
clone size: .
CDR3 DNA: TGTGCCAGCAGCTCGGGACTGTCCTTTAATGAAAAACTGTTTTTT
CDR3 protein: CASSSGLSFNEKLFF

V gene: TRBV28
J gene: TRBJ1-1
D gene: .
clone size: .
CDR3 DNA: TGTGCCAGCAGTTTAGTCACCGGGGTAACTGAAGCTTTCTTT
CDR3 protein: CASSLVTGVTEAFF

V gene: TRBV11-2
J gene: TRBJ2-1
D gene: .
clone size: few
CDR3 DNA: TGTGCCAGCAGCTTAGCGGGGGTATACAATGAGCAGTTCTTC
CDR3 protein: CASSLAGVYNEQFF

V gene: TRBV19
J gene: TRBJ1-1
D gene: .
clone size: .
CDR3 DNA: TGTGCCAGTAGAGCAGGGTATTTTGGTACTGAAGCTTTCTTT
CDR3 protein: CASRAGYFGTEAFF

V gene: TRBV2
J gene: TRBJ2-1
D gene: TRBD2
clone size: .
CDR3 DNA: TGTGCCAGCAACCTACCTCCTTTACCCCTAGCGGCAACTCAGTTCTTC
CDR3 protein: CASNLPPLPLAATQFF